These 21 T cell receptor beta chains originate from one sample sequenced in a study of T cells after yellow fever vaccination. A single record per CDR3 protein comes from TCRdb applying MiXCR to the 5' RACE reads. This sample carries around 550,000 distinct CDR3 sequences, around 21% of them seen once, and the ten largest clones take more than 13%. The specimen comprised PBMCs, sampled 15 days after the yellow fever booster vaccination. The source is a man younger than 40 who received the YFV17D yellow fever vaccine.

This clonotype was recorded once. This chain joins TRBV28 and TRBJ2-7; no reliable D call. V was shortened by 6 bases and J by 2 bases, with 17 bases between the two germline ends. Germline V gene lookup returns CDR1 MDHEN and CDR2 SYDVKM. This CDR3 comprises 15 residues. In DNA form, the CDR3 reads TGTGCCAGCAGCCCAGGTCGGGCCGGAGCCTACGAGCAGTACTTC. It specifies CASSPGRAGAYEQYF.

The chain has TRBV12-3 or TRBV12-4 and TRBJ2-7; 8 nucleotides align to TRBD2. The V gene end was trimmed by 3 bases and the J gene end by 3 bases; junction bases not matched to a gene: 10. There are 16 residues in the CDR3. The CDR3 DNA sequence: TGTGCCAGCAGTTTTGGCTCGGGACTAGTAGGCTACGAGCAGTACTTC. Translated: CASSFGSGLVGYEQYF.

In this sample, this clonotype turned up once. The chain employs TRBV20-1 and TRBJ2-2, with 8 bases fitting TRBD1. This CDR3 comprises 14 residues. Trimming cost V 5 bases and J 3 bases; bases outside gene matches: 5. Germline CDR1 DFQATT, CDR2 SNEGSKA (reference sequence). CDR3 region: CSARPGQDTGELFF. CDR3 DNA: TGCAGTGCTCGTCCGGGACAGGACACCGGGGAGCTGTTTTTT.

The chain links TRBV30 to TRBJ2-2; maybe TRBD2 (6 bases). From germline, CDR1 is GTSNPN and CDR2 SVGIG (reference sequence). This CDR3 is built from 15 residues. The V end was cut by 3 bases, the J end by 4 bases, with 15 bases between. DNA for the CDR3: TGTGCCTGGAGGGGGTACGGGGGTCTCACCGGGGAGCTGTTTTTT. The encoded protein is CAWRGYGGLTGELFF.

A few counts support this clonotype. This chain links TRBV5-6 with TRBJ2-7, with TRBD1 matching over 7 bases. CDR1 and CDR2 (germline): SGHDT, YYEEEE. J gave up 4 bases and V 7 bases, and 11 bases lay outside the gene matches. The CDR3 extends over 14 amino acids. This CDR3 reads CASGKGQQPYEQYF. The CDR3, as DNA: TGTGCCAGCGGTAAGGGACAGCAGCCTTACGAGCAGTACTTC.

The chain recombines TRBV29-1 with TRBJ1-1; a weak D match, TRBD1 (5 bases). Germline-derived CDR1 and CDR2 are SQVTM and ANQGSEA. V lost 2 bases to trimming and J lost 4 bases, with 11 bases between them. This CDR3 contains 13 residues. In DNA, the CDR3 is TGCAGCGTTGAACCGGGGGAGTCCACTGAAGCTTTCTTT. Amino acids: CSVEPGESTEAFF.

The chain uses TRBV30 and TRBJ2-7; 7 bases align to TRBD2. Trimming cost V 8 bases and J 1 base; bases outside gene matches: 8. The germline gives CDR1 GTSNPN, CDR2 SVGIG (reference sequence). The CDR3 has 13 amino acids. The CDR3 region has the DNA TGTGCCGGGATGGGAGGGACTTCCTACGAGCAGTACTTC. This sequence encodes CAGMGGTSYEQYF. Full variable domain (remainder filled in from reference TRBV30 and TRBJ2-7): SQTIHQWPATLVQPVGSPLSLECTVEGTSNPNLYWYRQAAGRGLQLLFYSVGIGQISSEVPQNLSASRPQDRQFILSSKKLLLSDSGFYLCAGMGGTSYEQYFGPGTRLTVT.

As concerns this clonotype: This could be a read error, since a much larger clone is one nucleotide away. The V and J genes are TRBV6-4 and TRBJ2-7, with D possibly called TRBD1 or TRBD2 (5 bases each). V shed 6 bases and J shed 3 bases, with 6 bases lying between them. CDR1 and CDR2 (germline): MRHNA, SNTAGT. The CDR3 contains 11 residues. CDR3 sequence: CASRGVYEQYF. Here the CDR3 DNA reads TGTGCCAGCAGGGGGGTCTACGAGCAGTACTTC.

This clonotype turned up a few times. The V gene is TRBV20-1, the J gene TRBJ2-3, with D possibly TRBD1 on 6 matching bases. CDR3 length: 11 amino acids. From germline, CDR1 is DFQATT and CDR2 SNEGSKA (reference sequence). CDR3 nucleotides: TGCAGGGGGGCTTCGGGTGATACGCAGTATTTT. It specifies CRGASGDTQYF.

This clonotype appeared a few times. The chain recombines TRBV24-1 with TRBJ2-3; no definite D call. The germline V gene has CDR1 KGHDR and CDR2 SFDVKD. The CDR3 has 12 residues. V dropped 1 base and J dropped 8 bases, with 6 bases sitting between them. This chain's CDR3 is CATSDLGGTQYF. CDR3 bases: TGTGCCACCAGTGATTTAGGTGGTACGCAGTATTTT.

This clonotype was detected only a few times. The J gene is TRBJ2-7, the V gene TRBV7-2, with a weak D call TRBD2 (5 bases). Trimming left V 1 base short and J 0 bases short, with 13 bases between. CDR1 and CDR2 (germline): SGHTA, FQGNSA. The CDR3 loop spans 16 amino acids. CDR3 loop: CASSLGPAESSYEQYF. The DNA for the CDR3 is TGTGCCAGCAGCTTAGGACCAGCGGAGAGCTCCTACGAGCAGTACTTC.

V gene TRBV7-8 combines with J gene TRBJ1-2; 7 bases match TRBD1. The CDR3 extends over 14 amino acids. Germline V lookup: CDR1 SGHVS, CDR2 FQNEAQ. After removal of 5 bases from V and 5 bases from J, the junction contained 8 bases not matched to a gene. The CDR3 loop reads CASSRTGAMYGYTF. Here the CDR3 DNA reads TGTGCCAGCAGCCGTACAGGGGCAATGTATGGCTACACCTTC.

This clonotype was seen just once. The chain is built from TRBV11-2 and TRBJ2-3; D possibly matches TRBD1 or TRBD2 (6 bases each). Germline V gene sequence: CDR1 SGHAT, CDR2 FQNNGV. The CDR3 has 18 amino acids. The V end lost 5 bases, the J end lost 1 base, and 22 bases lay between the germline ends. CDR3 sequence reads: CASSTPAVERGGTDTQYF. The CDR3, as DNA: TGTGCCAGCAGCACCCCCGCCGTCGAGAGGGGGGGCACAGATACGCAGTATTTT.

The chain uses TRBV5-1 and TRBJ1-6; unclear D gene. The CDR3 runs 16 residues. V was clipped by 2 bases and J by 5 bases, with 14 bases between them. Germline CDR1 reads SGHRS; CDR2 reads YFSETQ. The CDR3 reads CASSFGQPDDNSPLHF. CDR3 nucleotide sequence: TGCGCCAGCAGCTTTGGCCAGCCGGACGATAATTCACCCCTCCACTTT.

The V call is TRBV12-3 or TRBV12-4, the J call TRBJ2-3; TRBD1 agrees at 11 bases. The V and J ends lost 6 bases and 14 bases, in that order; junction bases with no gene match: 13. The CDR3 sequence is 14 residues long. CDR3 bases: TGTGCCAGCAGCTCTTCTCCCGGGGACAGGGGGACGTATTTT. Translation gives CASSSSPGDRGTYF.

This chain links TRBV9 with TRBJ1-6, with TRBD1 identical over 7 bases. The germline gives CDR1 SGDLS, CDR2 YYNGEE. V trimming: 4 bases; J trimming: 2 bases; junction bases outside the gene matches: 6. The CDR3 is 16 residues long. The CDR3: CASSTTGEAYNSPLHF. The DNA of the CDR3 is TGTGCCAGCAGCACTACAGGGGAGGCCTATAATTCACCCCTCCACTTT.

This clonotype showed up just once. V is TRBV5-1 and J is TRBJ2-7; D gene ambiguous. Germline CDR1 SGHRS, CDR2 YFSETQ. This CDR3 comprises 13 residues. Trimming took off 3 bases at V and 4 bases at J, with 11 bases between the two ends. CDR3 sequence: CASSYPGVYEQYF. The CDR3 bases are TGCGCCAGCAGCTACCCGGGCGTTTACGAGCAGTACTTC.

The CDR3 loop reads CASSPVGTSGSRSYNEQFF. CDR3 sequence (DNA): TGTGCCAGCAGCCCCGTTGGGACTAGCGGGAGTAGGTCCTACAATGAGCAGTTCTTC. The chain combines TRBV11-2 with TRBJ2-1; 14 bases align to TRBD2. CDR1 is SGHAT, CDR2 FQNNGV, per germline. Trimming at V came to 5 bases and at J to 1 base, leaving 10 bases not matched to a gene. The CDR3 runs 19 residues.

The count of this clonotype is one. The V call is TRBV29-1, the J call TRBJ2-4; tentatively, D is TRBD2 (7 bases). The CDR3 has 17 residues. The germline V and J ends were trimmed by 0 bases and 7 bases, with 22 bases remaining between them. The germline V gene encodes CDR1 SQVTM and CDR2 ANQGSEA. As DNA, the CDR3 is TGCAGCGTTGAAGATGAGTGGGGGGGGGCAGTCGATAACATTCAGTACTTC. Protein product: CSVEDEWGGAVDNIQYF.

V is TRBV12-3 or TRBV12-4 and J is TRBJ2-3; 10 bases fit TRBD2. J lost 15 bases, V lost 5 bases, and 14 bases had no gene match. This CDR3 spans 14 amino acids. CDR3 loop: CASSRTSGVAPEYF. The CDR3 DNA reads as TGTGCCAGCAGTCGGACTAGCGGAGTTGCCCCCGAATATTTT.

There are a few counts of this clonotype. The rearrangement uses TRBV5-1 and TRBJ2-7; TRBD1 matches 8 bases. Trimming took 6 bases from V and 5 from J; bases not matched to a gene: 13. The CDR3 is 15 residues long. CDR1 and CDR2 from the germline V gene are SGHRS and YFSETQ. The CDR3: CASNQAGQGNHEQYF. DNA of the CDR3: TGCGCCAGCAATCAAGCTGGACAGGGAAACCACGAGCAGTACTTC.